This T cell receptor (beta chain) was recorded in a study of blood T cell repertoires in COVID-19 (dated by TCRdb to between 2020 and 2021). In terms of the full investigation: Samples covering the acute and convalescent phases of COVID-19 were provided by collaborators in the United States, Italy and Spain. Samples came from the ongoing ImmuneRACE study (first 160 participants) plus 1,254 subjects from 6 global collaborators. A freely available public database, intended as a resource for researchers studying the immune response to SARS-CoV-2, is where the repertoires were released. A de-identified subject ID, COVID-19 status, age in years and sex were almost always included in the sample metadata. Subjects who had been exposed to COVID-19, were actively infected with it, or had recovered from it provided the deeply sampled blood TCRbeta repertoires that made up the dataset. The prospective study material was composed of cDNA or gDNA derived from T cells, B-cell-depleted T cells, or PBMCs. Where available, HLA class I and class II types were taken from metadata supplied by the sample provider and were not determined by assay-based typing.

The research as a whole found: How much clinical and demographic metadata was included differed by source and by participant, and the metadata was provided uncurated.

Another Seattle source contributed samples from volunteer blood donors who had recovered from COVID-19. The collaborating institutions used their own protocols to collect whole blood in K2EDTA tubes. For TCRbeta analysis, collaborator samples were shipped as frozen whole blood, as isolated PBMCs, or as DNA extracted from either sample type. TCRbeta CDR3 regions were amplified from genomic DNA by means of the immunoSEQ Assay, a bias-controlled multiplex PCR. The original methods were these. Nucleated cell counts per sample were estimated from amplification of reference gene primers within the assay. To quantify the absolute abundance of each unique TCRbeta CDR3 rearrangement, sequence reads were collapsed and filtered. Productive Simpson clonality was computed per sample as the square root of Simpson's diversity index over productive rearrangements. TCRdb carries this immuneACCESS record with in-frame sequences only. Its versions omit some clonotypes, under half of them owing to an unresolved V gene in the studies checked, with the rest unexplained. V, J and clone size derive from that table, while D and trimming were established from the DNA sequence. Across this sample there are 150,000 to 200,000 clones, with more than 75% seen only once. The biggest ten clones account for around 2% of the sample.

At the junction V is shortened by 5 bases and J by 7 bases; bases outside the gene matches: 8. Based on the germline V gene, the CDR1 and CDR2 sequences are ENHRY and SYGVKD. From the cysteine through the phenylalanine, the CDR3 covers 14 amino acids. Only CDR3 DNA is held: 42 bases, read in frame from base 1. This clone was seen only once. The antigen it binds to is not known. The record has no base qualities; no much larger clone is one base away. The receptor was derived from a man in his fifties or sixties who had recovered from COVID-19. The rearrangement combines TRBV10-3 with TRBJ2-1, with 7 bases in between that match TRBD2. Material for sequencing was peripheral blood. CDR3 reads: CAISPSVGGNEQFF. The bases read TGTGCCATCAGTCCCTCGGTGGGAGGGAATGAGCAGTTCTTC.